In this sample, the clone carrying this T cell receptor (beta chain) turned up a few times. The antigen is not known. These data come from a study of blood T cells in healthy people across ages. The extraction recovered at least 6 micrograms of total RNA per sample. V was cut by 3 bases and J by 2 bases, with 22 bases left in between. Germline V CDR1 and CDR2: SSHAT, FNYEAQ (reference sequence). The CDR3 loop spans 18 amino acids. Using a J-beta primer mix together with a sample-barcoded 5' primer, a second PCR was run for roughly 7 to 12 cycles. TCRdb fed the 5' RACE reads into MiXCR, producing one record per CDR3 protein. The sample yields 1.5 million to 2 million distinct CDR3 sequences, roughly a third seen once. General study findings and limits: Estimates based on one million T cells were treated as lower bounds.

The chain has TRBV7-7 and TRBJ2-5; possible D gene TRBD2, 7 bases. This TCR derives from a woman aged 30 to 39 in good health. Material: blood. This CDR3 is CASSLGFIRGGPQETQYF. The CDR3, as DNA: TGTGCCAGCAGCTTGGGGTTTATCAGGGGAGGGCCTCAAGAGACCCAGTACTTC.